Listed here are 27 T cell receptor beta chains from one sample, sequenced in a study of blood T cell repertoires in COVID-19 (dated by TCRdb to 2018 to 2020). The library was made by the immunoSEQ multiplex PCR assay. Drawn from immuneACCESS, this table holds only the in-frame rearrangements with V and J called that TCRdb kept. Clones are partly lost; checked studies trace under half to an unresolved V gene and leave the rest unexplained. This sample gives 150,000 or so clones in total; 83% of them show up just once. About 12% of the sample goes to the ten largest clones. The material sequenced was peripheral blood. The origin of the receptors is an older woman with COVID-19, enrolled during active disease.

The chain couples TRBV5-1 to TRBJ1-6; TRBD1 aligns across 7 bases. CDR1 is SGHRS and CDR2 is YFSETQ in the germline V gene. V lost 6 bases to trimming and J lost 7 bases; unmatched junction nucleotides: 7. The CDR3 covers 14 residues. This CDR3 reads CASTRDRKNSPLHF. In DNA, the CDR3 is TGCGCCAGCACTCGGGACAGAAAAAATTCACCCCTCCACTTT.

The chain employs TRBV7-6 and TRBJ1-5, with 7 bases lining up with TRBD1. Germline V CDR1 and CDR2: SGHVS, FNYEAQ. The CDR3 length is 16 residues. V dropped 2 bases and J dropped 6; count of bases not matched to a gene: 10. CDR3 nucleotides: TGTGCCAGCAGCTTACTTGGGACAGCAGGGAGTCAGCCCCAGCATTTT. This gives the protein CASSLLGTAGSQPQHF. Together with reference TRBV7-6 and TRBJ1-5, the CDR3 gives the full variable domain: GAGVSQSPRYKVTKRGQDVALRCDPISGHVSLYWYRQALGQGPEFLTYFNYEAQQDKSGLPNDRFSAERPEGSISTLTIQRTEQRDSAMYRCASSLLGTAGSQPQHFGDGTRLSIL.

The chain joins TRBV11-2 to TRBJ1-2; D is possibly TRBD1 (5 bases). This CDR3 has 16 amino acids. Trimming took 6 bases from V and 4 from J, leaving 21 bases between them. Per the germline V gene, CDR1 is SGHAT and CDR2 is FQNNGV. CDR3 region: CASRARGGPSSYGYTF. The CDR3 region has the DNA TGTGCCAGCAGGGCTAGGGGAGGACCCTCTAGCTATGGCTACACCTTC.

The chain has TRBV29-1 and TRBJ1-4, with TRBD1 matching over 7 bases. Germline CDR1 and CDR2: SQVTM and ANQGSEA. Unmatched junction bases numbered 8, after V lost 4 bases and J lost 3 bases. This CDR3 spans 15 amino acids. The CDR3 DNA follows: TGCAGCGTTGCCCTCTACAGGGGCGCTAATGAAAAACTGTTTTTT. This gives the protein CSVALYRGANEKLFF.

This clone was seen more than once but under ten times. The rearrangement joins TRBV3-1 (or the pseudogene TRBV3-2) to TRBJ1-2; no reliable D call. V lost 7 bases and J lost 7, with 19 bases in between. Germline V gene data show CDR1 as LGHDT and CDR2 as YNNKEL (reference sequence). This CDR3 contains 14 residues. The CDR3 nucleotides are TGTGCCAGCACCCCTCGTGGTTTGGCCAGTGGCTACACCTTC. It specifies CASTPRGLASGYTF.

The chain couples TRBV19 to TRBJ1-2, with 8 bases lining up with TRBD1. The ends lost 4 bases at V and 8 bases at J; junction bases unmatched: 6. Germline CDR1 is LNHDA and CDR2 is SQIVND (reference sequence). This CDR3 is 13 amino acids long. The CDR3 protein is CASSKDRANGYTF. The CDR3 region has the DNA TGTGCCAGTAGTAAGGACAGGGCTAACGGCTACACCTTC.

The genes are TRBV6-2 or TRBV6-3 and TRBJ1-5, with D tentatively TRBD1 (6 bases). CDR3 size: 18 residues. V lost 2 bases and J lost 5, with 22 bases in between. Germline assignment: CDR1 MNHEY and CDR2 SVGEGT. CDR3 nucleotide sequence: TGTGCCAGCAGTTACGCCGACCCTATCCGGGGGGGGCATCAGCCCCAGCATTTT. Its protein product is CASSYADPIRGGHQPQHF.

The CDR3, as DNA: TGTGCCAGCACTCGGACAGGGGGCTATGAAAAACTGTTTTTT. It is translated as CASTRTGGYEKLFF. The chain recombines TRBV27 with TRBJ1-4; 11 bases match TRBD1. The CDR3 is 14 amino acids. V shed 7 bases and J 6 bases; nucleotides not matched to a gene: 4. In germline, CDR1 is MNHEY, CDR2 SMNVEV (reference sequence).

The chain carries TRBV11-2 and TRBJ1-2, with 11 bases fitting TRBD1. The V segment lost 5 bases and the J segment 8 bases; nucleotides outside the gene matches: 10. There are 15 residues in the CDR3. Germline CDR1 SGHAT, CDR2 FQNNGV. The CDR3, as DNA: TGTGCCAGCAGCACCCGGGACAGGGGGAAGAGAGGCTACACCTTC. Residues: CASSTRDRGKRGYTF.

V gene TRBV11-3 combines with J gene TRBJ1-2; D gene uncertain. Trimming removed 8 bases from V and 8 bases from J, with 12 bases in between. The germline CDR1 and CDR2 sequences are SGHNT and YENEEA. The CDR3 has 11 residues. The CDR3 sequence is CASGLVGGYTF. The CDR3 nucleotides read TGTGCCAGCGGCCTCGTCGGGGGCTACACCTTC.

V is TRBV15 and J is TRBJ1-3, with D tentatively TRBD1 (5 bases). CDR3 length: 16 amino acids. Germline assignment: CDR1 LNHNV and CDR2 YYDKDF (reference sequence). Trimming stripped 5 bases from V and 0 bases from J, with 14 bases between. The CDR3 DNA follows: TGTGCCACCAGCCTGGGGACTCTGAACTCTGGAAACACCATATATTTT. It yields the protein CATSLGTLNSGNTIYF.

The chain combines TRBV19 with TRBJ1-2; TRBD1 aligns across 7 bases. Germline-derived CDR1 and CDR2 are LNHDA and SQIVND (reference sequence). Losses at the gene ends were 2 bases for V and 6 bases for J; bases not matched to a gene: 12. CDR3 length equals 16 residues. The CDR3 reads CASSIPGFRQGDGYTF. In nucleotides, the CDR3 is TGTGCCAGTAGTATACCGGGGTTTCGACAGGGCGATGGCTACACCTTC.

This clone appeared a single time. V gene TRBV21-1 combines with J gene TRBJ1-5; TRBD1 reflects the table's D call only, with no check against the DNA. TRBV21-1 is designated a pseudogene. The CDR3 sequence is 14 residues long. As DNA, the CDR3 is TGTGCCAGCAGCCCCCCGGACAGGGGCCAGCCCCAGCATTTT. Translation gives CASSPPDRGQPQHF.

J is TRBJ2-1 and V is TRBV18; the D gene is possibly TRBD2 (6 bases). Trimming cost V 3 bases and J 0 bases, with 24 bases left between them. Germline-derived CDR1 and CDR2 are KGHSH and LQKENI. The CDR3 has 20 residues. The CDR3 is CASSPPRKRASQSSYNEQFF. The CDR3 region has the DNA TGTGCCAGCTCACCCCCCCGAAAGCGGGCCTCCCAAAGCTCCTACAATGAGCAGTTCTTC.

CDR3 residues: CASSYSWATEAFF. CDR3 DNA: TGTGCCAGCAGTTACTCCTGGGCCACTGAAGCTTTCTTT. V usage is TRBV12-3 or TRBV12-4 and J usage is TRBJ1-1, with D unclear. CDR3 length: 13 amino acids. Trimming pared 4 bases from V and 4 bases from J, leaving 10 bases between.

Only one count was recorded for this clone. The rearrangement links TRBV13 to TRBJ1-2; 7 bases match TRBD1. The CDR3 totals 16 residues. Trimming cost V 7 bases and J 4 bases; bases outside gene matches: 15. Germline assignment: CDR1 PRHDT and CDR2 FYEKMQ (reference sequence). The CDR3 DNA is TGTGCCAGCACCCCAGCCGGTACAGGGGCCAGCTATGGCTACACCTTC. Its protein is CASTPAGTGASYGYTF.

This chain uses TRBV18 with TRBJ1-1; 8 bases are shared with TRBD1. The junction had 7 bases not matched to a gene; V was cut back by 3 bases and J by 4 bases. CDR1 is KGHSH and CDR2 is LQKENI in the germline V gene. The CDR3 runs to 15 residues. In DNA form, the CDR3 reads TGTGCCAGCTCACCCCCGACAGGGGCTGGCACTGAAGCTTTCTTT. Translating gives CASSPPTGAGTEAFF.

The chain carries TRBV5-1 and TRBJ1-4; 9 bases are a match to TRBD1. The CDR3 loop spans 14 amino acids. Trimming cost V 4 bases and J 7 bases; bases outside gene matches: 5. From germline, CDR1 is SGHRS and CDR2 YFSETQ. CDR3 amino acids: CASSPGTGREKLFF. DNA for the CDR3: TGCGCCAGCAGCCCGGGGACAGGGCGTGAAAAACTGTTTTTT.

The chain's CDR3 is CASGTNSSPLHF. For the CDR3, the DNA is TGTGCTAGTGGTACGAACTCGTCACCCCTCCACTTT. V and J are TRBV12-5 and TRBJ1-6; D gene ambiguous. CDR1 LGHNT and CDR2 FRNRAP come from the germline V gene. V was pared by 5 bases and J by 10 bases, with 9 bases between. The CDR3 totals 12 residues.

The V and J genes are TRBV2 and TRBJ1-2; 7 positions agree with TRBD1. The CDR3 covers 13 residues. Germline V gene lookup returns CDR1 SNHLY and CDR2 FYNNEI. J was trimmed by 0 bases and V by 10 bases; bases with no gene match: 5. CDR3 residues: CATPGGANYGYTF. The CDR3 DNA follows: TGTGCCACCCCAGGGGGAGCTAACTATGGCTACACCTTC.

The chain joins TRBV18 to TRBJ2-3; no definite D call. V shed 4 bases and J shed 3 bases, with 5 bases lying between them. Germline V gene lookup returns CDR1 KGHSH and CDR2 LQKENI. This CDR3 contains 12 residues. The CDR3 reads CASSRETDTQYF. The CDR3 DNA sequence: TGTGCCAGCTCACGAGAGACAGATACGCAGTATTTT.

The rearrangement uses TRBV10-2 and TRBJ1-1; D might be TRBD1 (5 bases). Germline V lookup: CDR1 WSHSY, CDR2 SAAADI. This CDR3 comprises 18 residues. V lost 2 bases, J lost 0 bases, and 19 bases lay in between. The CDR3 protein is CASSERSGIGRMNTEAFF. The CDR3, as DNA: TGCGCCAGCAGTGAGCGATCAGGGATCGGAAGGATGAACACTGAAGCTTTCTTT.

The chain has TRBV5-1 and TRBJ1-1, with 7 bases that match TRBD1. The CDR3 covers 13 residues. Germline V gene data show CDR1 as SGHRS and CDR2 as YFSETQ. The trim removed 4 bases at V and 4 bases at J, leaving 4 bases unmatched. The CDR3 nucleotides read TGCGCCAGCAGCCAAACAGGGGTCACTGAAGCTTTCTTT. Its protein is CASSQTGVTEAFF. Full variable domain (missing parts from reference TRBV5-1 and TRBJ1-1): KAGVTQTPRYLIKTRGQQVTLSCSPISGHRSVSWYQQTPGQGLQFLFEYFSETQRNKGNFPGRFSGRQFSNSRSEMNVSTLELGDSALYLCASSQTGVTEAFFGQGTRLTVV.

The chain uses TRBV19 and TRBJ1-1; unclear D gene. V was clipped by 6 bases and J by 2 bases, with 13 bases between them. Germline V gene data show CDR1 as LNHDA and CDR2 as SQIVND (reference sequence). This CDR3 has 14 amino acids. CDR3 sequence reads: CASSQPPGNTEAFF. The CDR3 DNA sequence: TGTGCCAGTAGCCAACCTCCAGGTAACACTGAAGCTTTCTTT.

CDR3 bases: TGTGCCAGCAGCTTAGTGACTAGCGGTTCAAATGAGCAGTTCTTC. Translating it yields CASSLVTSGSNEQFF. The J gene is TRBJ2-1, the V gene TRBV7-7; 9 bases align to TRBD2. V shed 1 base and J 7 bases; nucleotides not matched to a gene: 5. The CDR3 has 15 amino acids. Germline values: CDR1 SSHAT, CDR2 FNYEAQ (reference sequence).

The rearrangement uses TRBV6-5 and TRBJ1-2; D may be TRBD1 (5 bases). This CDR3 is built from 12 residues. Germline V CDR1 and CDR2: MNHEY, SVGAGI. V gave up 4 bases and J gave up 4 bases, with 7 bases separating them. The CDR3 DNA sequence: TGTGCCAGCAGTTCAGGGTCCTATGGCTACACCTTC. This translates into CASSSGSYGYTF.

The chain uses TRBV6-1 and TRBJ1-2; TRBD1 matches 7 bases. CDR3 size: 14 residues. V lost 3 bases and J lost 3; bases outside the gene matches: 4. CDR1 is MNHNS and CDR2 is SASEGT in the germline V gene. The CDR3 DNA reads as TGTGCCAGCAGTGACAAGGGACAGTACTATGGCTACACCTTC. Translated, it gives CASSDKGQYYGYTF.